Listed below are T cell receptor beta chains from one sample, sequenced in a study of ipilimumab plus nivolumab after autologous stem cell transplantation. Assay: immunoSEQ multiplex PCR; the TCRdb copy retains only in-frame clones and omits some. The data contain approximately 17,000 clones, roughly 71% of them seen just once; the ten biggest clones take up about a fifth. This material consisted of PBMCs, taken in a trial of ipilimumab plus nivolumab as post-transplant consolidation. These receptors all come from a male donor with diffuse large B-cell lymphoma. Both conserved end residues are trimmed from each CDR3. The order of the fields is J gene, V gene, CDR3 protein.

TRBJ2-7 TRBV5-1 ASSSPGQGLGEQY
TRBJ2-2 TRBV9 ASSVGPTSVPGELF
TRBJ1-2 TRBV5-6 ASRLQGGAYGYT
TRBJ2-7 TRBV15 ATSQGREPTYEQY
TRBJ2-1 TRBV9 ASSRLVNNEQF
TRBJ2-3 TRBV10-1 ASSESGSTDTQY
TRBJ2-3 TRBV7-7 ASSLLGATDTQY
TRBJ2-1 TRBV29-1 SAQGQQSSYNEQF
TRBJ2-3 TRBV27 ATNSQGRASTDTQY
TRBJ2-7 TRBV10-3 ASVGTSGGARLSYEQY
TRBJ1-5 TRBV6-1 ATEGLHNQPQH
TRBJ2-2 TRBV29-1 SVVEQGDTGELF
TRBJ2-3 TRBV5-1 ASSSSTSGSFPDTQY
TRBJ2-7 TRBV6-1 ASSEGRLRVRDEQY
TRBJ2-3 TRBV5-4 ASSTDLPRSTDTQY
TRBJ2-6 TRBV9 ASVGVYQSRANVLT
TRBJ2-7 TRBV5-1 ASSPGLTYEQY
TRBJ2-2 TRBV15 ATQKGLLTGELF
TRBJ2-1 TRBV7-2 ASSFVWGANEQF
TRBJ1-1 TRBV11-3 ASSFPRDTEAF
TRBJ2-1 TRBV10-1 ASGWVAGHSLYSYNEQF
TRBJ2-3 TRBV11-3 ASSLSGRRNTQY
TRBJ2-1 TRBV11-2 ASSPSGGRSEQF
TRBJ2-7 TRBV6-1 ASSRAGNYEQY
TRBJ2-6 TRBV12-5 ASGLVLRGEFSGANVLT
TRBJ1-2 TRBV7-2 ASSRQAQTGLGGT
TRBJ2-3 TRBV5-1 ASSPDRTWTQY
TRBJ1-1 TRBV6-6 ASTEGFVGTEAF
TRBJ2-3 TRBV27 ASSLDTGGRDTQY
TRBJ2-2 TRBV28 ASSFRGTGELF
TRBJ2-1 TRBV27 ASSLLGGGSYNEQF
TRBJ2-1 TRBV29-1 SVDGLAGATDEQF
TRBJ2-3 TRBV7-6 ASSLHPQGATDTQY
TRBJ2-2 TRBV18 ASSPPDSGDGELF
TRBJ2-4 TRBV10-1 ASSAGLGGIAKNIQY
TRBJ2-4 TRBV5-1 ASSGGSTRRNIQY
TRBJ2-1 TRBV4-1 ASSQDTGSRPYNEQF
TRBJ2-5 TRBV5-1 ASSLRLAGVSETQY
TRBJ2-1 TRBV2 ASSGVTGLAGRSSYNEQF
TRBJ1-2 TRBV11-3 ASSPGTPFGYGYT
TRBJ2-1 TRBV4-1 ASSPPDRSSYNEQF